These 30 T cell receptor beta chains were all obtained from the same sample, sequenced in a study of T cell responses to AZD1222 COVID-19 vaccine. The method was immunoSEQ multiplex PCR; TCRdb's version includes in-frame clones alone and lacks a portion of them. This sample has about 80,000 clones; approximately 86% occur once, and the top ten carry roughly 24%. The sequences come from peripheral blood, collected on day 0 of AZD1222 vaccination. These receptors were taken from an adult in good health.

This chain links TRBV29-1 with TRBJ2-5; TRBD1 matches 10 bases. The CDR3 extends over 15 amino acids. Trimming took 7 bases from V and 5 from J; bases not matched to a gene: 13. Germline V gene data show CDR1 as SQVTM and CDR2 as ANQGSEA. The CDR3 DNA reads TGCAGCGCCGCGAGGGACAGGGGAGAATTCGAGACCCAGTACTTC. Its protein is CSAARDRGEFETQYF.

J is TRBJ1-1 and V is TRBV3-1 (or the pseudogene TRBV3-2); D remains ambiguous. Trimming removed 0 bases from V and 1 base from J, with 6 bases in between. Germline assignment: CDR1 LGHDT and CDR2 YNNKEL (reference sequence). The CDR3 loop spans 14 amino acids. The CDR3 is CASSQDFGNTEAFF. The DNA for the CDR3 is TGTGCCAGCAGCCAAGATTTTGGGAACACTGAAGCTTTCTTT.

The chain is built from TRBV19 and TRBJ2-2; no clear D. Germline V gene lookup returns CDR1 LNHDA and CDR2 SQIVND (reference sequence). Trimming removed 1 base at V and 7 bases at J, with 13 bases between. The CDR3 has 15 amino acids. CDR3 in amino acids: CASSIGGIIIGELFF. CDR3 sequence (DNA): TGTGCCAGTAGTATAGGTGGCATAATTATCGGGGAGCTGTTTTTT. Complete variable domain (other parts from reference TRBV19 and TRBJ2-2): DGGITQSPKYLFRKEGQNVTLSCEQNLNHDAMYWYRQDPGQGLRLIYYSQIVNDFQKGDIAEGYSVSREKKESFPLTVTSAQKNPTAFYLCASSIGGIIIGELFFGEGSRLTVL.

V and J are TRBV5-6 and TRBJ2-1, with D maybe TRBD2 (6 bases). The CDR3 runs to 15 residues. Germline loops: CDR1 SGHDT, CDR2 YYEEEE. The V gene lost 0 bases and the J gene lost 5 bases, with 12 bases spanning the gap. This CDR3 reads CASSLASSEHNEQFF. The CDR3 DNA sequence: TGTGCCAGCAGCTTGGCGTCTAGCGAACACAATGAGCAGTTCTTC.

The genes are TRBV9 and TRBJ2-4; D remains ambiguous. Germline V gene data show CDR1 as SGDLS and CDR2 as YYNGEE. CDR3 length equals 15 residues. V lost 3 bases and J lost 1, with 11 bases in between. The CDR3, as DNA: TGTGCCAGCAGCGCCACAGCTGGGGCCAAAAACATTCAGTACTTC. Its protein is CASSATAGAKNIQYF. Drawing the rest from reference TRBV9 and TRBJ2-4, the complete variable domain is DSGVTQTPKHLITATGQRVTLRCSPRSGDLSVYWYQQSLDQGLQFLIQYYNGEERAKGNILERFSAQQFPDLHSELNLSSLELGDSALYFCASSATAGAKNIQYFGAGTRLSVL.

V gene TRBV25-1 combines with J gene TRBJ2-2; 8 positions agree with TRBD1. V was clipped by 2 bases and J by 4 bases; unmatched bases: 9. The germline gives CDR1 MGHDK, CDR2 SYGVNS. This CDR3 has 17 residues. CDR3 region: CASSEHDRGEVTGELFF. The DNA of the CDR3 is TGTGCCAGCAGTGAACATGACAGGGGTGAAGTCACCGGGGAGCTGTTTTTT.

The chain joins TRBV9 to TRBJ2-1; D may correspond to TRBD1 or TRBD2 (5 bases each). Germline V gene data show CDR1 as SGDLS and CDR2 as YYNGEE. V was shortened by 0 bases and J by 1 base, with 8 bases between the two germline ends. The CDR3 covers 15 residues. The CDR3 sequence: CASSVGDGSYNEQFF. The CDR3 DNA is TGTGCCAGCAGCGTAGGGGACGGGTCCTACAATGAGCAGTTCTTC.

The V gene is TRBV19, the J gene TRBJ1-2, with 7 bases identical to TRBD1. The length of the CDR3 is 12 residues. Germline values: CDR1 LNHDA, CDR2 SQIVND (reference sequence). V was pared by 5 bases and J by 4 bases, with 1 base of the junction left unmatched. CDR3 coding DNA: TGTGCCAGTAGTTGGACAGGCTATGGCTACACCTTC. It specifies CASSWTGYGYTF.

The V and J genes are TRBV6-5 and TRBJ2-6; unclear D gene. The germline CDR1 and CDR2 sequences are MNHEY and SVGAGI. V was pared by 7 bases and J by 4 bases, with 8 bases between. This CDR3 has 13 amino acids. In DNA, the CDR3 is TGTGCCAGCACTCCCCTCGGGGCCAACGTCCTGACTTTC. Protein: CASTPLGANVLTF.

V usage is TRBV19 and J usage is TRBJ2-1, with TRBD2 as a possible D gene (6 bases). Germline V lookup: CDR1 LNHDA, CDR2 SQIVND (reference sequence). Trimming removed 4 bases from V and 3 bases from J, with 10 bases in between. The CDR3 covers 14 residues. CDR3: CASSTSVYYNEQFF. As DNA, the CDR3 is TGTGCCAGTAGTACTAGCGTTTACTACAATGAGCAGTTCTTC.

This chain links TRBV28 with TRBJ2-7; no clear D gene. Germline V lookup: CDR1 MDHEN, CDR2 SYDVKM. Trimming left V 3 bases short and J 1 base short, with 10 bases between. The CDR3 consists of 14 residues. CDR3 in DNA: TGTGCCAGCAGTTTTCCGGACGGATCCTACGAGCAGTACTTC. The encoded protein is CASSFPDGSYEQYF.

The chain employs TRBV2 and TRBJ2-1; 7 nucleotides line up with TRBD2. The CDR3 is 13 amino acids. Germline V CDR1 and CDR2: SNHLY, FYNNEI. The trim removed 7 bases at V and 8 bases at J, leaving 8 bases unmatched. The DNA for the CDR3 is TGTGCCAGCATAAAAGACCGGGAGGATGAGCAGTTCTTC. Residues: CASIKDREDEQFF.

V gene TRBV7-7 combines with J gene TRBJ2-5, with TRBD2 matching 7 bases. Germline CDR1 is SSHAT and CDR2 is FNYEAQ (reference sequence). V shed 5 bases, J shed 5 bases, and the junction held 11 bases outside the gene matches. There are 15 residues in the CDR3. As DNA, the CDR3 is TGTGCCAGCAGCCCCAGGGAGGGGAACGGCGAGACCCAGTACTTC. Translated: CASSPREGNGETQYF. Filled out from reference TRBV7-7 and TRBJ2-5, the complete variable domain reads GAGVSQSPRYKVTKRGQDVTLRCDPISSHATLYWYQQALGQGPEFLTYFNYEAQPDKSGLPSDRFSAERPEGSISTLTIQRTEQRDSAMYRCASSPREGNGETQYFGPGTRLLVL.

V usage is TRBV5-1 and J usage is TRBJ1-2, with D perhaps TRBD1 (6 bases). V was cut by 2 bases and J by 5 bases, with 10 bases left in between. The CDR3 length is 13 residues. The germline CDR1 and CDR2 sequences are SGHRS and YFSETQ. CDR3: CASSFGQQYGYTF. Here the CDR3 DNA reads TGCGCCAGCAGCTTTGGACAGCAATATGGCTACACCTTC.

This chain connects TRBV7-9 to TRBJ1-1; TRBD1 matches 7 bases. V trimming: 5 bases; J trimming: 4 bases; junction bases outside the gene matches: 4. CDR1 is SEHNR, CDR2 FQNEAQ, per germline (reference sequence). The CDR3 sequence is 13 residues long. CDR3 bases: TGTGCCAGCAGCCAGGGGGTAAGCACTGAAGCTTTCTTT. This translates into CASSQGVSTEAFF.

The V call is TRBV15, the J call TRBJ1-2; 7 positions match TRBD1. The ends lost 0 bases at V and 5 bases at J; junction bases unmatched: 3. The CDR3 is 14 amino acids. CDR1 and CDR2 from the germline V gene are LNHNV and YYDKDF (reference sequence). The CDR3 coding sequence is TGTGCCACCAGCAGAGACAGGGGGAGTTATGGCTACACCTTC. Amino acid sequence: CATSRDRGSYGYTF.

The genes are TRBV11-2 and TRBJ2-1; D possibly corresponds to TRBD2 (5 bases). The CDR3 covers 14 residues. Germline V gene lookup returns CDR1 SGHAT and CDR2 FQNNGV. Trimming left V 2 bases short and J 5 bases short, with 10 bases between. The CDR3 sequence is CASSLNGNNNEQFF. As DNA, the CDR3 is TGTGCCAGCAGCTTAAACGGGAACAACAATGAGCAGTTCTTC.

V gene TRBV7-2 combines with J gene TRBJ2-3, with D perhaps TRBD2 (7 bases). Trimming left V 3 bases short and J 2 bases short, with 18 bases between. Germline CDR1 SGHTA, CDR2 FQGNSA. There are 17 residues in the CDR3. The CDR3 sequence: CASSFLRGRGFTDTQYF. As DNA, the CDR3 is TGTGCCAGCAGCTTCCTTCGGGGGAGGGGGTTCACAGATACGCAGTATTTT. The full variable domain, rest sourced from reference TRBV7-2 and TRBJ2-3, is GAGVSQSPSNKVTEKGKDVELRCDPISGHTALYWYRQSLGQGLEFLIYFQGNSAPDKSGLPSDRFSAERTGGSVSTLTIQRTQQEDSAVYLCASSFLRGRGFTDTQYFGPGTRLTVL.

The chain employs TRBV15 and TRBJ1-3; D may be TRBD1 (6 bases). The CDR3 sequence is 14 residues long. Looked up from germline, CDR1 is LNHNV and CDR2 is YYDKDF (reference sequence). V dropped 0 bases and J dropped 9 bases, with 12 bases sitting between them. The chain's CDR3 is CATSREQGIATIYF. CDR3 bases: TGTGCCACCAGCAGAGAACAGGGCATCGCCACCATATATTTT.

V gene TRBV6-5 combines with J gene TRBJ2-4; 13 bases align to TRBD2. With V trimmed by 11 bases and J by 7 bases, 5 bases remained unmatched. The CDR3 runs 13 residues. Germline-derived CDR1 and CDR2 are MNHEY and SVGAGI. The CDR3 region is CASGLAGENIQYF. For the CDR3, the DNA is TGTGCCTCTGGACTAGCGGGAGAGAACATTCAGTACTTC.

This chain uses TRBV5-1 with TRBJ1-1; 9 nucleotides align to TRBD1. Losses at the gene ends were 4 bases for V and 8 bases for J; bases not matched to a gene: 9. The CDR3 has 14 amino acids. Germline values: CDR1 SGHRS, CDR2 YFSETQ. The chain's CDR3 is CASSPITGTGEAFF. The CDR3 DNA is TGCGCCAGCAGCCCCATTACCGGGACAGGGGAAGCTTTCTTT.

DNA for the CDR3: TGCGCCACCCAACAGGGGGGGGCGACCGGCTACGAGCAGTACTTC. This translates into CATQQGGATGYEQYF. The rearrangement joins TRBV23-1 to TRBJ2-7, with D tentatively TRBD1 (8 bases). TRBV23-1 carries the ORF label, with uncertain function. This CDR3 spans 15 amino acids. V lost 10 bases to trimming and J lost 3 bases, with 22 bases between them.

The chain carries TRBV4-3 and TRBJ1-1; D is unresolved. The CDR3 spans 14 residues. V lost 0 bases and J lost 11, with 16 bases in between. Germline CDR1 is LGHNA and CDR2 is YSLEER. The CDR3 spells CASSQDLDSGGAFF. The CDR3, as DNA: TGCGCCAGCAGCCAAGATCTCGACTCCGGCGGGGCTTTCTTT.

V is TRBV7-2 and J is TRBJ2-7; TRBD2 might be the D (5 bases). Germline CDR1 SGHTA, CDR2 FQGNSA. Trimming took 1 base from V and 0 from J, leaving 10 bases between them. CDR3 length: 15 residues. In DNA form, the CDR3 reads TGTGCCAGCAGCTTAGGGAGGCTCCTCTCCTACGAGCAGTACTTC. This translates into CASSLGRLLSYEQYF.

The chain uses TRBV11-3 and TRBJ2-7, with D possibly TRBD2 on 5 matching bases. The germline CDR1 and CDR2 sequences are SGHNT and YENEEA. V was clipped by 5 bases and J by 1 base, with 12 bases between them. This CDR3 comprises 14 residues. In DNA, the CDR3 is TGTGCCAGCAGCCGCCGGAGGTTATCCTACGAGCAGTACTTC. The encoded protein is CASSRRRLSYEQYF.

This clone was detected only once. This chain uses TRBV11-3 with TRBJ2-1, with 10 nucleotides matching TRBD2. V lost 4 bases and J lost 10; bases outside the gene matches: 16. The germline V gene has CDR1 SGHNT and CDR2 YENEEA. The CDR3 extends over 17 amino acids. The CDR3 here is CASSSYALAGTSKEQFF. The DNA of the CDR3 is TGTGCCAGCAGCTCATATGCACTAGCGGGAACCAGCAAGGAGCAGTTCTTC.

The chain links TRBV9 to TRBJ2-3; D not resolved. The CDR3 has 14 amino acids. The V gene's germline CDR1 is SGDLS and CDR2 YYNGEE. The germline V and J ends were trimmed by 6 bases and 0 bases, with 11 bases remaining between them. The DNA of the CDR3 is TGTGCCAGCAACGAGTTATTAAGCACAGATACGCAGTATTTT. Translating it yields CASNELLSTDTQYF.

This sequence joins TRBV3-1 (or the pseudogene TRBV3-2) and TRBJ1-2; no firm D call. Germline V gene lookup returns CDR1 LGHDT and CDR2 YNNKEL (reference sequence). V lost 4 bases, J lost 1 base, and 7 bases lay in between. CDR3 length: 13 residues. CDR3 DNA: TGTGCCAGCAGCCCCGGCCTTAACTATGGCTACACCTTC. Its protein is CASSPGLNYGYTF.

The chain recombines TRBV9 with TRBJ2-1; 14 bases fit TRBD2. The CDR3 covers 18 residues. Germline V gives CDR1 SGDLS, CDR2 YYNGEE. The junction had 4 bases not matched to a gene; V was cut back by 0 bases and J by 2 bases. In DNA form, the CDR3 reads TGTGCCAGCAGCGTAGCGGGACTAGCGGGAGTGGCCTACAATGAGCAGTTCTTC. It translates to CASSVAGLAGVAYNEQFF.

The genes are TRBV24-1 and TRBJ2-2, with 8 nucleotides matching TRBD1. V lost 0 bases to trimming and J lost 4 bases; unmatched junction nucleotides: 12. CDR1 and CDR2 from the germline V gene are KGHDR and SFDVKD. The CDR3 covers 19 residues. The CDR3 loop is CATSDLPGQGGVGTGELFF. The CDR3 coding sequence is TGTGCCACCAGTGATTTGCCCGGACAGGGAGGAGTGGGCACCGGGGAGCTGTTTTTT.